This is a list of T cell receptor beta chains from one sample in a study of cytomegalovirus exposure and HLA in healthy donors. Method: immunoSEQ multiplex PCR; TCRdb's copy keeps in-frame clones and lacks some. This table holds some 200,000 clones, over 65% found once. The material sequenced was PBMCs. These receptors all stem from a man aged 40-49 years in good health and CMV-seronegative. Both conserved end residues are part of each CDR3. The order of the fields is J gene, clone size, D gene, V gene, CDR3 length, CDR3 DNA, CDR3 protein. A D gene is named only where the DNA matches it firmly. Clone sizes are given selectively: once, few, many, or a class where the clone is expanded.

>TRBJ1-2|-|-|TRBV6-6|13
TGTGCCAGCAATAAACAGGGAACCTATGGCTACACCTTC
CASNKQGTYGYTF
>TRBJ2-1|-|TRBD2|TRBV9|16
TGTGCCAGCAGCGTACGACTAGCGGGGGCCTACAATGAGCAGTTCTTC
CASSVRLAGAYNEQFF
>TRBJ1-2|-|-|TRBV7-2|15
TGTGCCAGCAGCACGCAGGGGCCAGCCAGCTATGGCTACACCTTC
CASSTQGPASYGYTF
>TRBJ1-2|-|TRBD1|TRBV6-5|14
TGTGCCAGCAGTCAGACAGGGGCCAACTATGGCTACACCTTC
CASSQTGANYGYTF
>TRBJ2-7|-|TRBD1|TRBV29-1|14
TGCAGCGTTGCCGAACAGGGGAAACCCTACGAGCAGTACTTC
CSVAEQGKPYEQYF
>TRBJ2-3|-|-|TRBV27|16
TGTGCCAGCAGAGCGAATGGGGGGGGGCAGTCAGATACGCAGTATTTT
CASRANGGGQSDTQYF
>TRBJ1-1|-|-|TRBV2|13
TGTGCCAGTACGCGGGGATTGAACACTGAAGCTTTCTTT
CASTRGLNTEAFF
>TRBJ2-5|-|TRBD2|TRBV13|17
TGTGCCAGCAGCTTAGTGGAAGAAGCGGGGGGGCGTGAGACCCAGTACTTC
CASSLVEEAGGRETQYF
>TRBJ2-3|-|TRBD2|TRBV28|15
TGTGCCAGCAGGACTTACGGGACTAGTCAAGATACGCAGTATTTT
CASRTYGTSQDTQYF
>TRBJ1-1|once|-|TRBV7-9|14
TGTGCTAGCCCCCAGACAGGATTGAACACTGAAGCTTTCTTT
CASPQTGLNTEAFF
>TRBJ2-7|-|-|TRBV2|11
TGTGCCAGCAGGGCAGGGTACGAGCAGTACTTC
CASRAGYEQYF
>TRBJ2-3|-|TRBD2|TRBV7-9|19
TGTGCCAGCAGCTCCTACCCGGGACTAGCGGGGGGAGGTTCAGATACGCAGTATTTT
CASSSYPGLAGGGSDTQYF
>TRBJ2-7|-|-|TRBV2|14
TGTGCCACTTTACCGGACACTTTAAAAGACGAGCAGTACTTC
CATLPDTLKDEQYF
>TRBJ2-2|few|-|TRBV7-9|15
TGTGCCAGCAGCTTAGCCGCGGGATATACCGGGGAGCTGTTTTTT
CASSLAAGYTGELFF
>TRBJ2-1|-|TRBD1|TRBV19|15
TGTGCCAGTAAGATAGGACAGGGGGCGCTTAATGAGCAGTTCTTC
CASKIGQGALNEQFF
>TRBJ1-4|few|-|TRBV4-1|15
TGCGCCAGCAGCCAAGGGGGAGCAACTAATGAAAAACTGTTTTTT
CASSQGGATNEKLFF
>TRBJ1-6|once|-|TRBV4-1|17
TGCGCCAGCCGCCTTGGGGGGATCAGCTCCTATAATTCACCCCTCCACTTT
CASRLGGISSYNSPLHF
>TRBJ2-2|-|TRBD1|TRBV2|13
TGTGCCAGGAGGGACAGCGACACCGGGGAGCTGTTTTTT
CARRDSDTGELFF
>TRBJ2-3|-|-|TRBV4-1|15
TGCGCCAGCAGCCCATCGGTAGCGAACACAGATACGCAGTATTTT
CASSPSVANTDTQYF
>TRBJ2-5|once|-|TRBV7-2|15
TGTGCCAGCAGCTTAACAAGGGACTCGAAGGGGACCCAGTACTTC
CASSLTRDSKGTQYF
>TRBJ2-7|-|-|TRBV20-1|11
TGCAGTGCTAGAAAGGGGTACGAGCAGTACTTC
CSARKGYEQYF
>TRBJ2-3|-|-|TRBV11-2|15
TGTGCCAGCAACCCCTACGGAGACCGCACAGATACGCAGTATTTT
CASNPYGDRTDTQYF
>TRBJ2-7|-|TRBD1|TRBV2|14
TGTGCCAGCAGTCCCGGACAGGGTGGCTACGAGCAGTACTTC
CASSPGQGGYEQYF
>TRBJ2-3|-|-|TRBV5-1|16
TGCGCCAGCAGCTTGGGATCCAGCGGGAGCACAGATACGCAGTATTTT
CASSLGSSGSTDTQYF
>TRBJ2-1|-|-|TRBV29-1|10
TGCAGCGTCCAGACAGGGAGGAGGTTCTTC
CSVQTGRRFF
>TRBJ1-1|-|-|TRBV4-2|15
TGTGCCAGCAGCCAAGATCATCGCAGGGTCACTGAAGCTTTCTTT
CASSQDHRRVTEAFF
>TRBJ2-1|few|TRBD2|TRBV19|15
TGTGCCAGTAGTAGACTAGCGGGGGGGCAGGATGAGCAGTTCTTC
CASSRLAGGQDEQFF
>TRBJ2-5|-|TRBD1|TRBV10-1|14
TGCGCCAGCAGTGGCGAAGGACAGGGTGAGACCCAGTACTTC
CASSGEGQGETQYF
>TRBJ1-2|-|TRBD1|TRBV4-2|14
TGTGCCAGCAGCCCCGCGGGACAGCCCTATGGCTACACCTTC
CASSPAGQPYGYTF
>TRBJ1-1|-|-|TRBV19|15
TGTGCCAGTACCCTTGGGGGGGGCATGAACACTGAAGCTTTCTTT
CASTLGGGMNTEAFF
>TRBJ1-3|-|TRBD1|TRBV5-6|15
TGTGCCAGCAGCTTAACAGGGGGTTCTGGAAACACCATATATTTT
CASSLTGGSGNTIYF
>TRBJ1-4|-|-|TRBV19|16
TGTGCCAGTAGAATAACGGACAGCCTTACTAATGAAAAACTGTTTTTT
CASRITDSLTNEKLFF
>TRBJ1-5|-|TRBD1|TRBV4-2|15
TGTGCCAGCAGCCAGCAGACAGGGGGCAATCAGCCCCAGCATTTT
CASSQQTGGNQPQHF
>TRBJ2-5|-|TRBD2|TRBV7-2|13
TGTGCCAGCATAGCGGGCCCCTTGGAGACCCAGTACTTC
CASIAGPLETQYF
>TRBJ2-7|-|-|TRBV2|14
TGTGCCAGCAGTGTAGGGGTAAGCTCCTACGAGCAGTACTTC
CASSVGVSSYEQYF
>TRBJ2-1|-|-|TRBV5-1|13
TGCGCCAGCAGCTGGACAGCGGACAATGAGCAGTTCTTC
CASSWTADNEQFF
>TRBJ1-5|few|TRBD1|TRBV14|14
TGTGCCAGCTCCAGGACAGGGAATGGACAGCCCCAGCATTTT
CASSRTGNGQPQHF
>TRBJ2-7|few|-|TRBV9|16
TGTGCCAGCAGCGTAGACTGGCGGAGTTTCTCCTACGAGCAGTACTTC
CASSVDWRSFSYEQYF
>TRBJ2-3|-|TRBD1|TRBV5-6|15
TGTGCCAGCAGCCCCGACAGGGTAGTTCGAGATACGCAGTATTTT
CASSPDRVVRDTQYF
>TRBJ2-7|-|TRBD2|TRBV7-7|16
TGTGCCAGCAGCCCCGGGCTACTAGCGGGAGGCGGCGAGCAGTACTTC
CASSPGLLAGGGEQYF
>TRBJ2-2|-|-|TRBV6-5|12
TGTGCCAGCAGGCGGGACACCGGGGAGCTGTTTTTT
CASRRDTGELFF
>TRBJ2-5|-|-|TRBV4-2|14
TGTGCCAGCAGCCAACCCACTAGATCAGAGACCCAGTACTTC
CASSQPTRSETQYF
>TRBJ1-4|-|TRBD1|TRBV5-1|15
TGCGCCAGCAGCCCGTCCGGGACAGGGATTGAAAAACTGTTTTTT
CASSPSGTGIEKLFF
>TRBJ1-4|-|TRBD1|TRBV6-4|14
TGTGCCAGCAGCGTGGACAGGGGGCAGGAAAAACTGTTTTTT
CASSVDRGQEKLFF
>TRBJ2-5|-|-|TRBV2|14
TGTGCCAGCACAGGGGAACTGGGGCAAGAGACCCAGTACTTC
CASTGELGQETQYF
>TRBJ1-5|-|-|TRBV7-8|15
TGTGCCAGCAGCAGTAATCAGGGAAACAATCAGCCCCAGCATTTT
CASSSNQGNNQPQHF
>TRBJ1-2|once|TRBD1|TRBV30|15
TGTGCCTGGACTCGGGGACAGGGGGAGTGGTATGGCTACACCTTC
CAWTRGQGEWYGYTF
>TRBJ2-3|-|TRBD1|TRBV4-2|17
TGTGCCAGCAGCTTCAAGGGGAGGACAGGGACGGATTATACGCAGTATTTT
CASSFKGRTGTDYTQYF
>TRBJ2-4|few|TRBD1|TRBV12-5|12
TGTGCTAGTGGTTTTCAGGGGGCGGATAGGTACTTC
CASGFQGADRYF
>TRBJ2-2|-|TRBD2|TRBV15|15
TGTGCCACCAGCATTCTTAGCGGGAGGAGCGGGGAGCTGTTTTTT
CATSILSGRSGELFF
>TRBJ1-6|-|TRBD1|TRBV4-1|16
TGCGCCAGCAGCCAAGGTGCGGACAGGTATAATTCACCCCTCCACTTT
CASSQGADRYNSPLHF
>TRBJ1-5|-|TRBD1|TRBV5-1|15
TGCGCCAGCAGATCCGGGACAGGGAACAATCAGCCCCAGCATTTT
CASRSGTGNNQPQHF
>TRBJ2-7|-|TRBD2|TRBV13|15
TGTGCCAGCAGCTTAACTAGCGGAACCTCCTACGAGCAGTACTTC
CASSLTSGTSYEQYF
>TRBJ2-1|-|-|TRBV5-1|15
TGCGCCAGCAGCTTGGAGGCAGGGGCCTACAATGAGCAGTTCTTC
CASSLEAGAYNEQFF
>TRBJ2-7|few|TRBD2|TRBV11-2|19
TGTGCCAGCAGCTCCCCGCAGATTTCTAGCGGGGGGGCGGTGCACGAGCAGTACTTC
CASSSPQISSGGAVHEQYF
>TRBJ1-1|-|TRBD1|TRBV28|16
TGTGCCAGCAGTCCGACAGGGGAACCGTTGAACACTGAAGCTTTCTTT
CASSPTGEPLNTEAFF
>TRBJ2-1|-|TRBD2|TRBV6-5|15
TGTGCCAGCAGTTACGGACTGGGGGGGGAAGATGAGCAGTTCTTC
CASSYGLGGEDEQFF
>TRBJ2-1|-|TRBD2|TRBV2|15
TGTGCCAGCACCGGACTAGCGGGAGTTGGCAATGAGCAGTTCTTC
CASTGLAGVGNEQFF
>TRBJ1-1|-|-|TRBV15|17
TGTGCCACCAGCAGAGATGGGGGAGGGTCCCGGAACACTGAAGCTTTCTTT
CATSRDGGGSRNTEAFF